This T cell receptor (beta chain) was sequenced during a study of human T cells and chemical hapten exposure. Study in general: Largely, small differences in pooled library volume made per-sample TCR yields vary. Study-wide points: The study found that DPC sensitization did not change TCRs above 1 in 1000 frequency.

This clonotype came up many times. The antigen is not known. With 1 base clipped from V and 2 bases from J, the junction kept 2 bases outside the gene matches. The CDR3 covers 15 residues. In germline, CDR1 is SGHTA, CDR2 FQGNSA. Total RNA was isolated from unfractionated whole blood. Individual cDNA molecules (in the library) carried attached unique molecular identifiers. Authors' methods: Per-sample TCR counts ranged from about 20,000 to 750,000, median 95,638. TCRdb re-called the 5' RACE reads through MiXCR, storing one row per CDR3 protein. TCRdb's processing, not the authors', yielded these V and J calls. This table holds about 140,000 distinct CDR3 sequences, about 4% found once.

The sequence was obtained from a female donor in good health. The chain carries TRBV7-2 and TRBJ1-5; 7 bases are a match to TRBD1. The CDR3 spells CASSLDRGGNQPQHF. The DNA of the CDR3 is TGTGCCAGCAGCTTAGACAGGGGAGGCAATCAGCCCCAGCATTTT.